The present T cell receptor beta chain was sequenced within a study of T cells expressing NK-cell markers. Study-level information: Sequencing of TCR beta repertoires drew on sorted CD3+CD56+NKG2C+, CD3+CD56+NKG2C- and CD3+CD56-NKG2C+ T cells. Eight donors were sequenced, seven testing HCMV-seropositive and one testing seronegative.

This CDR3 is 13 amino acids long. Germline V CDR1 and CDR2: SGHRS, YFSETQ. 5'RACE template switching with UMIs generated TCR beta cDNA. For each CDR3 protein, TCRdb gives one entry from its re-call of the 5' RACE reads, without DNA. The table counts 550,000 to 600,000 distinct CDR3 sequences; approximately 4% lies in the top ten. This clonotype was sampled from a man younger than 35 in good health. The sample consisted of blood T cells: a sorted CD56 or NKG2C T cell subset, CD4+ or CD8+ T cells, or bulk PBMC T cells (not recorded which). V gene TRBV5-1 combines with J gene TRBJ1-2; TCRdb's assignment of TRBD1 cannot be checked, as there is no DNA. The CDR3 protein is CASSFLTDYGYTF.